The clone carrying this T cell receptor beta chain was counted ten times or more. What it binds is not known. As it was prepared, the TCRbeta library received unique molecular identifiers. TCRdb independently ran MiXCR on the PCR reads; one entry per CDR3 protein. This table holds approximately 630,000 distinct CDR3 sequences, roughly 14% found once. The germline gives CDR1 ENHRY, CDR2 SYGVKD. The CDR3 runs to 12 residues. The ends were cut back, 6 bases at V and 4 bases at J, with 6 bases in the middle. The data were obtained in a study of T-cell reconstitution after alpha-beta-depleted transplantation in children. Points from the study as a whole: Newly produced T cells mostly accounted for T-cell counts and diversity one year post-transplant. Where alpha-beta T cells came from about two months after transplant was reportedly several hundred expanded graft clones. Recipient T cells and thymic progenitors that survived were the source of the high TCRbeta diversity seen at day 60 in some patients.

The sample in question was PBMCs, obtained before TCRalphabeta/CD19-depleted stem cell transplant. This chain joins TRBV10-3 and TRBJ2-2; D remains ambiguous. The sequence was obtained from a girl aged 2 to 9 with congenital amegakaryocytic thrombocytopenia, due to receive a stem cell transplant. CDR3 in DNA: TGTGCCATCAGATCGAGCACCGGGGAGCTGTTTTTT. This translates into CAIRSSTGELFF.